This T cell receptor (beta chain) comes out of a study of blood T cell repertoires in COVID-19. As for the study in general: From the United States, Italy and Spain came samples of acute and convalescent COVID-19. The cDNA or gDNA used as material had been derived from T cells, B-cell-depleted T cells, or PBMCs.

Comment on this clone: In the same sample, other DNA sequences code for this CDR3.

The CDR3 is 13 amino acids. Germline values: CDR1 SGHRS, CDR2 YFSETQ. V lost 3 bases and J lost 2, with 8 bases in between. As handled by the study authors: Quantification of nucleated cells was approximated via reference gene primer amplification. The protocol was immunoSEQ multiplex PCR, while the TCRdb copy is restricted to in-frame clones and leaves out a portion. The DNA was the basis for D and trimming; V, J and clone size are from that table. The sample has about 280,000 clones, approximately 86% seen once. This chain uses TRBV5-1 with TRBJ1-2; D perhaps matches TRBD1 (6 bases). This sequence originates from a woman in her fifties or sixties who had recovered from COVID-19. Material for sequencing was peripheral blood. In nucleotides, the CDR3 is TGCGCCAGCAGCTCACAGGGAAACTATGGCTACACCTTC. Its translation is CASSSQGNYGYTF. Full variable domain (rest looked up from reference TRBV5-1 and TRBJ1-2): KAGVTQTPRYLIKTRGQQVTLSCSPISGHRSVSWYQQTPGQGLQFLFEYFSETQRNKGNFPGRFSGRQFSNSRSEMNVSTLELGDSALYLCASSSQGNYGYTFGSGTRLTVV.